The rows below give T cell receptor beta chains drawn from one sample of a study of early T cells in non-severe SARS-CoV-2 infection. TCRdb re-analysed the 5' RACE reads in MiXCR, keeping a single row per CDR3 protein. The repertoire holds some 54,000 distinct CDR3 sequences, with 8% to 10% as singletons. Sequencing was carried out using whole blood. The receptor set was obtained from an adult who was a healthcare worker with PCR-confirmed SARS-CoV-2 infection or an uninfected control (not recorded which). Both conserved end residues are part of each CDR3. A D gene is named only where the DNA matches it firmly. Not all rows give a size; the values are once, few, many and, for expanded clones, a class.

cdr3_nt cdr3_aa j_call v_call d_call clone_size
TGTGCCAGCAGTTTAGATTCCAGGGTATACAATGAGCAGTTCTTC CASSLDSRVYNEQFF TRBJ2-1 TRBV28 NA many
TGCAGCGTTGAAGGGGGAGAGACCCAGTACTTC CSVEGGETQYF TRBJ2-5 TRBV29-1 NA many
TGTGCCAGCAGCTTAGCGGGTGGGGTTAGCACAAACACCGGGGAGCTGTTTTTT CASSLAGGVSTNTGELFF TRBJ2-2 TRBV7-8 NA many
TGCAGTGCTAGAGGAGGACTAGCGGGAGAATCGAGCGAGCAGTACTTC CSARGGLAGESSEQYF TRBJ2-7 TRBV20-1 TRBD2 many
TGTGCCAGCAGCTTAGCAGAGAACACTGAAGCTTTCTTT CASSLAENTEAFF TRBJ1-1 TRBV7-8 NA few
TGTGCCAGCAGCTTCGGACAGGGGGAGTACAATGAGCAGTTCTTC CASSFGQGEYNEQFF TRBJ2-1 TRBV7-2 TRBD1 medium-sized
TGTGCCAGCAGCCCCCGTAAAACATCGACCGGGGAGCTGTTTTTT CASSPRKTSTGELFF TRBJ2-2 TRBV3-1 NA many
TGTGCCAGCTCATTAACAGGGGAGAACATCGTCTTGGGAAACACCATATATTTT CASSLTGENIVLGNTIYF TRBJ1-3 TRBV18 TRBD1 many
TGTGCCAGCAGTTACTCCCAGTTTCAGGGGGCTAACTATGGCTACACCTTC CASSYSQFQGANYGYTF TRBJ1-2 TRBV6-2/TRBV6-3 TRBD1 many
TGCGCCAGCAGCTGGGACAGACCGAGCTATGGCTACACCTTC CASSWDRPSYGYTF TRBJ1-2 TRBV5-1 TRBD1 NA
TGTGCCAGCAGCCCCCGATCGACTAGCGGCGGGGATACGCAGTATTTT CASSPRSTSGGDTQYF TRBJ2-3 TRBV14 TRBD2 NA
TGTGCCTGGAGCAGCGGGAGAGTGGGGCAAGAGACCCAGTACTTC CAWSSGRVGQETQYF TRBJ2-5 TRBV30 TRBD2 many
TGTGCCAGCAGAGACCCGACTAGCGGGAGAGGTGCGAACACCGGGGAGCTGTTTTTT CASRDPTSGRGANTGELFF TRBJ2-2 TRBV4-2 TRBD2 few
TGTGCCACCGGGACAGACTCCTCTGGAAACACCATATATTTT CATGTDSSGNTIYF TRBJ1-3 TRBV24-1 TRBD1 NA
TGTGCCAGCAGTTTAACAGGCGGCAATTCACCCCTCCACTTT CASSLTGGNSPLHF TRBJ1-6 TRBV12-3/TRBV12-4 NA many
TGTGCCAGCAGCCGTCCCGGGACAGGGGCGTACGAGCAGTACTTC CASSRPGTGAYEQYF TRBJ2-7 TRBV27 TRBD1 many
TGTGCCAGCAGCTTAGTGGGTCTAACCGAAGCTTTCTTT CASSLVGLTEAFF TRBJ1-1 TRBV7-2 NA many
TGCAGCGTGAAGACAGATATGAACACTGAAGCTTTCTTT CSVKTDMNTEAFF TRBJ1-1 TRBV29-1 NA many
TGCGCCAGCAGTCAGGGGGCCCGGGACGGGAGCTCCTACGAGCAGTACTTC CASSQGARDGSSYEQYF TRBJ2-7 TRBV23-1 NA few
TGCAGTGCTAGCACGGACAGGGGGGAAAAACTGTTTTTT CSASTDRGEKLFF TRBJ1-4 TRBV20-1 TRBD1 few
TGCAGCGTTGCCCGTCAATCAGCAGGAAATTATGGCTACACCTTC CSVARQSAGNYGYTF TRBJ1-2 TRBV29-1 NA many
TGCGCCAGCAGCCAGACTAGCGGGAGCTCCGATACGCAGTATTTT CASSQTSGSSDTQYF TRBJ2-3 TRBV5-1 TRBD2 many
TGCGCCAGCAGGGCTAGCGGGAGTGAGAACACCGGGGAGCTGTTTTTT CASRASGSENTGELFF TRBJ2-2 TRBV5-1 TRBD2 NA
TGTGCCAGCAGCTTCACCGGGACAGGGGGCAACGAGCAGTACTTC CASSFTGTGGNEQYF TRBJ2-7 TRBV11-2 TRBD1 many
TGCGCCAGCAGTCAGGGACAGTTAAAAGAGACCCAGTACTTC CASSQGQLKETQYF TRBJ2-5 TRBV5-1 TRBD1 few
TGTGCCAGCAATTGGGGGGCCGGTGAGCAGTTCTTC CASNWGAGEQFF TRBJ2-1 TRBV6-6 NA NA
TGTGCCAGCAGGGTCGGCCAGGGCCTCTACGAGCAGTACTTC CASRVGQGLYEQYF TRBJ2-7 TRBV6-6 NA many
TGTGCCAGCTCACCGGGGGGACAGGGAGAGACCCAGTACTTC CASSPGGQGETQYF TRBJ2-5 TRBV18 TRBD1 many
TGCGCCAGCAGTGTACAGGTCATAACCGATAGCAATCAGCCCCAGCATTTT CASSVQVITDSNQPQHF TRBJ1-5 TRBV10-1 NA many
TGTGCCAGCAGTTACTCGGGTTTCTCTGCCTACAATGAGCAGTTCTTC CASSYSGFSAYNEQFF TRBJ2-1 TRBV6-5 NA few
TGTGCCAGCAGTGAAAGAATATCCGGGAGCTTCACAGATACGCAGTATTTT CASSERISGSFTDTQYF TRBJ2-3 TRBV2 NA NA
TGCAGCGTTGAAAGCGGGGAGAGCTATGGCTACACCTTC CSVESGESYGYTF TRBJ1-2 TRBV29-1 NA NA
TGTGCCAGCAGCCCCAGAGGAGCCTTAGATACGCAGTATTTT CASSPRGALDTQYF TRBJ2-3 TRBV6-6 NA few
TGTGCCAGCAGTGACCGGGACATGGTAAAGTACGAGCAGTACTTC CASSDRDMVKYEQYF TRBJ2-7 TRBV6-1 NA NA
TGTGCCAGCAGTCTCCGATGGGGCTGGGAGAACAATGAGCAGTTCTTC CASSLRWGWENNEQFF TRBJ2-1 TRBV6-2/TRBV6-3 NA NA
TGTGCCAGCAGTTTAGGATTAGCGGGAGGCACAGATACGCAGTATTTT CASSLGLAGGTDTQYF TRBJ2-3 TRBV12-3/TRBV12-4 TRBD2 many
TGTGCCAGTAGTATAGCCTCGGGCGGGGAGCTGTTTTTT CASSIASGGELFF TRBJ2-2 TRBV19 NA many
TGCAGTGCTAGAGCTGGGACAGGGGGCTTAGTAGTCTTC CSARAGTGGLVVF TRBJ2-1 TRBV20-1 TRBD1 few
TGTGCCAGCAGCGTTAGCGGGAGTATAATGTACGAGCAGTACTTC CASSVSGSIMYEQYF TRBJ2-7 TRBV9 TRBD2 few
TGCGCCAGCAGCCAAAGTTTCGGGAGAGTAGGCGAGCAGTACTTC CASSQSFGRVGEQYF TRBJ2-7 TRBV4-3 NA NA
TGTGCCAGCAGTTTTATCAGAAGCTCCTACAATGAGCAGTTCTTC CASSFIRSSYNEQFF TRBJ2-1 TRBV27 NA many
TGTGCCAGCAGTTTCTACCGCACAGATACGCAGTATTTT CASSFYRTDTQYF TRBJ2-3 TRBV27 NA NA
TGCAGTGCTCGCTCCGGGACTAGCGGATACCTTCAAGAGACCCAGTACTTC CSARSGTSGYLQETQYF TRBJ2-5 TRBV20-1 TRBD2 many
TGTGCCAGCACCCTAGGGGGGCCGAGATACGAGCAGTACTTC CASTLGGPRYEQYF TRBJ2-7 TRBV7-3 NA NA
TGCGCCAGCAGTGAGCTCTCCTACGAGCAGTACTTC CASSELSYEQYF TRBJ2-7 TRBV10-2 NA few
TGTGCCAGCAGTCCCGCAGGGACGGCTAGCGGGAGGCTGTGGGACATTCAGTACTTC CASSPAGTASGRLWDIQYF TRBJ2-4 TRBV6-2/TRBV6-3 TRBD2 NA
TGCGCCAGCAGCTGGTTTGGGGGCGCCGACACTGAAGCTTTCTTT CASSWFGGADTEAFF TRBJ1-1 TRBV5-1 NA many
TGTGCCAGCAGCCCCTCAGGGGGCAATCAGCCCCAGCATTTT CASSPSGGNQPQHF TRBJ1-5 TRBV4-2 NA few
TGTGCCAGCAGGGGCCGGCAGGGACAGGGGGCAAATGGGGCCAACGTCCTGACTTTC CASRGRQGQGANGANVLTF TRBJ2-6 TRBV12-3/TRBV12-4 TRBD1 many
TGTGCCAGCAGACCAGGCCGGGACACCGACACTGAAGCTTTCTTT CASRPGRDTDTEAFF TRBJ1-1 TRBV7-8 NA few
TGTGCCAGCAGTTTAGCGTTTGGGGAAGGCAATGAGCAGTTCTTC CASSLAFGEGNEQFF TRBJ2-1 TRBV12-3/TRBV12-4 NA many
TGTGCCAGCAGCTCCCAGTCTGGGGCCAACGTCCTGACTTTC CASSSQSGANVLTF TRBJ2-6 TRBV7-9 NA NA
TGTGCCAGCAGTCGCCCGGTAGCGGGGGGGATCAATGAGCAGTTCTTC CASSRPVAGGINEQFF TRBJ2-1 TRBV27 TRBD2 many
TGTGCCAGCAGCTCACGGGGGCGAAGGGAGACCCAGTACTTC CASSSRGRRETQYF TRBJ2-5 TRBV7-8 NA many